The T cell receptor beta chain under discussion was sequenced for a study of PD-1 blockade in classical Hodgkin lymphoma. Turning to the study itself: Each patient was given nivolumab 3 mg/kg through a vein every 2 weeks. Study-wide results and caveats: Similar baseline diversity was found in complete responders and newly diagnosed patients. By cycle point C4D1, TCR diversity had risen significantly in CD4+ cells (but not CD8+ cells).

Turning to this clone: Its antigen is not identified.

Every patient was affected by relapse after autologous stem cell transplantation, while exposure to brentuximab vedotin was not uniform. Complete response, partial response or progressive disease made up the best responses. This CDR3 has 13 residues. The V end lost 1 base, the J end lost 4 bases, and 8 bases lay between the germline ends. Germline V CDR1 and CDR2: SGHRS, YFSETQ. Method: immunoSEQ multiplex PCR; TCRdb's copy keeps in-frame clones and lacks some. The repertoire includes about 110,000 clones, about nine tenths of them detected once, and 15% to 20% sits in the top ten. V usage is TRBV5-1 and J usage is TRBJ1-1; no clear D. The material was peripheral blood mononuclear cells (PBMCs), obtained before the second cycle of nivolumab. This TCR derives from a human donor with classical Hodgkin lymphoma. CDR3 in DNA: TGCGCCAGCAGCTTGAGGGTTGGCACTGAAGCTTTCTTT. Translated, it gives CASSLRVGTEAFF.